This T cell receptor (beta chain) was identified in a study of shared clonotypes between healthy human individuals (dated by TCRdb to about 2020). For the wider study: A couple of women and three men aged 18 to 49 years were included in the cohort. For each donor, three plates each were used for CD4 naive and CD4 memory, two plates were used for CD8 naive, and one plate was used for CD8 memory. To estimate repertoire size and how much clonotype sharing occurs between individuals, the study deeply sequenced the blood TCR repertoires of about 5 healthy adults. To increase sequencing depth and limit assay-specific biases, different laboratories used diverse techniques to prepare libraries and sequence TCR repertoires. Per donor, leukapheresis produced somewhere between about 0.9 and 9.5 billion PBMCs.

This clone was detected once. Its cognate antigen has yet to be identified. No base qualities exist here, and no much larger clone lies one base off it. The investigation overall reported the following: Higher generation probabilities were observed for clonotypes shared by all four sorted-subset donors than for non-shared clonotypes. Sampling was restricted to blood, and TCR repertoires in tissues likely differ from the TCR repertoires found in blood. Incomplete sequencing was indicated by rarefaction of sorted-subset datasets, despite the large sequencing depth. Because the study included only a small number of donors, the genetic and exposure-history diversity represented was limited. Across a few donors, roughly 5.1% of naive CD4, approximately 4% of naive CD8, about 2.3% of memory CD4, and 0.3% to 0.45% of memory CD8 clonotypes were shared. Pairwise subsampling led to the expectation that sequencing depth would affect the degree of clonotype sharing among donors. Naive subsets generally had larger estimated clonotype richness than memory subsets did.

The donors were healthy, HIV-negative adults who had no recently reported acute infections or vaccinations. Only Caucasian adults living in Nashville, Tennessee, USA were represented among the donors. CD4+ T cells were enriched by magnetic negative selection; naive cells were then positively selected on CD45RA, and the negative fraction formed the memory subset. After blood collection by leukapheresis, PBMCs were isolated using Ficoll-Histopaque density gradient centrifugation and then cryopreserved in the vapor phase of liquid nitrogen. Analytical flow cytometry was used to check the purity and quantity of each magnetically sorted T cell population. Each sorted fraction had its genomic DNA isolated and then quantified by UV absorbance on a Nanodrop 2000c. V lost 7 bases and J lost 6 bases; the stretch between them is 16 bases long. CDR1 is given as MNHEY and CDR2 as SMNVEV, both from the germline V gene (reference sequence). The CDR3 measures 14 amino acids from cysteine to phenylalanine. Only the CDR3 portion is preserved as DNA: 42 bases, with reading frame beginning at the first base.

Using the deep immunoSEQ assay, TCR CDR3 regions were amplified from genomic DNA by multiplex PCR. Extracted genomic DNA from each cell subset was spread evenly across all wells of several immunoSEQ 96-well plates, with each plate serving as a replicate. Each replicate PCR for sorted subsets received around 200 ng genomic DNA, equal to about 30,000 T cell genomes. Purified libraries were quantified with a Qubit 3.0 fluorometer, sized on a Bioanalyzer 2100, and re-quantified with the KAPA Library Quantification kit. Each immunoSEQ 96-well plate was sequenced on its own single-read 150-cycle Illumina NextSeq 550 flow cell. As for the original processing: Because the immunoSEQ output held only junctional sequences and lacked quality scores, the filtering could not match the filtering applied to full-length reads. Sequences were annotated with PyIR, a Python wrapper for IgBLAST v1.9, using IMGT germline references to assign V/J genes and CDR3. Reads were filtered out if the reads had weak V/J assignments (E-value above 1e-6), no CDR3, stop codons, out-of-frame junctions, or ambiguous translated residues. V3J clonotypes were defined by identical inferred V gene, J gene, and CDR3 amino acid sequence. Percentage overlap between repertoires was calculated by dividing the number of shared unique clonotypes by the size of the smaller repertoire. Repertoire richness was assessed with RTK rarefaction, the Chao1 estimator, and Recon v2.1 estimates of unobserved clonotypes. Generation probabilities were computed with OLGA for all TCRbeta clonotypes obtained by the gDNA method from four donors. The table comes from immuneACCESS by way of TCRdb, which keeps in-frame sequences with V and J called. Part of the clones is missing from these tables; in studies checked, under half for an unresolved V gene and the rest for unknown reasons. That table furnishes V, J and clone size, whereas the DNA furnished D and trimming. The sample table contains roughly 1 million clones; only one count was recorded for around four fifths of them. 1.4% to 1.5% of the sample is held by the ten biggest clonotypes.

This TCR was sampled from a young man in good health. Here the chain combines TRBV27 and TRBJ2-1; the D segment may tentatively be TRBD1 or TRBD2, each giving 6 matched bases. Sequencing was done on a sample of memory CD4+ T cells sorted from blood. The cell subset or site label corresponds to: CD45RA-negative fraction. The nucleotides are TGTGCCAGCACATCTAAGGGGGGTTTCAATGAGCAGTTCTTC. It codes for CASTSKGGFNEQFF.